Listed here are 21 T cell receptor beta chains from one sample, sequenced in a study of blood T cell repertoires in COVID-19. Here immunoSEQ multiplex PCR was the method, and the copy in TCRdb shows in-frame clones only, minus some. The sample carries approximately 3,600 clones, approximately 84% recorded once. The sample taken for sequencing was peripheral blood. Receptors originate from a human donor in a cohort sampled during active COVID-19.

This clone has a single count. V usage is TRBV6-5 and J usage is TRBJ2-5; possibly TRBD1 for D (6 bases). With 0 bases removed from V and 1 base from J, the gap between germline ends came to 9 bases. CDR1 is MNHEY and CDR2 is SVGAGI in the germline V gene. The CDR3 totals 15 residues. In DNA form, the CDR3 reads TGTGCCAGCAGTTACTCGGGGGCCGCCCAAGAGACCCAGTACTTC. Amino acids: CASSYSGAAQETQYF.

The chain combines TRBV3-1 (or the pseudogene TRBV3-2) with TRBJ2-4; tentatively, D is TRBD2 (6 bases). The CDR3 is made up of 18 amino acids. Germline V gene lookup returns CDR1 LGHDT and CDR2 YNNKEL (reference sequence). Trimming removed 0 bases at V and 0 bases at J, with 15 bases between. The CDR3 reads CASSQDPPGLAAKNIQYF. The DNA for the CDR3 is TGTGCCAGCAGCCAAGACCCACCGGGACTCGCAGCCAAAAACATTCAGTACTTC.

V gene TRBV5-5 combines with J gene TRBJ2-3; D possibly corresponds to TRBD2 (7 bases). Germline V gene lookup returns CDR1 SGHKS and CDR2 YYEKEE (reference sequence). Trimming shortened V by 0 bases and J by 2 bases, and 16 bases separated the two germline ends. The length of the CDR3 is 17 residues. The chain's CDR3 is CASSLGVVGGATDTQYF. The CDR3 nucleotides read TGTGCCAGCAGCTTGGGAGTTGTGGGGGGGGCCACAGATACGCAGTATTTT. Supplemented by reference TRBV5-5 and TRBJ2-3, the full variable domain reads DAGVTQSPTHLIKTRGQQVTLRCSPISGHKSVSWYQQVLGQGPQFIFQYYEKEERGRGNFPDRFSARQFPNYSSELNVNALLLGDSALYLCASSLGVVGGATDTQYFGPGTRLTVL.

CDR3 bases: TGTGCCAGCAGCTTGGGTTCCGGGACTAGGGATGAGCAGTTCTTC. It yields the protein CASSLGSGTRDEQFF. This sequence joins TRBV11-3 and TRBJ2-1; 8 nucleotides agree with TRBD2. This CDR3 region has 15 residues. V lost 3 bases, J lost 8 bases, and 9 bases stayed unmatched. Germline lookup yields CDR1 SGHNT and CDR2 YENEEA.

This clone is medium-sized in the sample. The chain is built from TRBV6-5 and TRBJ2-3, with D tentatively TRBD2 (5 bases). This CDR3 is 14 amino acids long. The germline CDR1 and CDR2 sequences are MNHEY and SVGAGI. The V end lost 0 bases, the J end lost 4 bases, and 8 bases lay between the germline ends. The CDR3 nucleotides read TGTGCCAGCAGTTACTCGAGGGTGGCAGATACGCAGTATTTT. Translated: CASSYSRVADTQYF.

The chain carries TRBV15 and TRBJ2-6; the match to TRBD2 covers 12 bases. From germline, CDR1 is LNHNV and CDR2 YYDKDF (reference sequence). V trimming: 5 bases; J trimming: 1 base; junction bases outside the gene matches: 6. CDR3 length equals 18 residues. The CDR3 reads CATSSGGLAGSGANVLTF. In nucleotides, the CDR3 is TGTGCCACCAGCTCCGGTGGACTAGCGGGGTCTGGGGCCAACGTCCTGACTTTC.

The chain carries TRBV19 and TRBJ2-3, with 10 positions matching TRBD2. The CDR3 is 16 residues long. CDR1 and CDR2 (germline): LNHDA, SQIVND (reference sequence). The ends lost 6 bases at V and 1 base at J; junction bases unmatched: 7. The CDR3, as DNA: TGTGCCAGTAGGCCTCTAGGGACTAGCGGCACAGATACGCAGTATTTT. Protein sequence: CASRPLGTSGTDTQYF.

The genes are TRBV20-1 and TRBJ2-5, with 8 bases matching TRBD1. The CDR3 runs to 14 residues. Germline V gene sequence: CDR1 DFQATT, CDR2 SNEGSKA (reference sequence). The junction had 7 bases not matched to a gene; V was cut back by 3 bases and J by 4 bases. CDR3 DNA sequence: TGCAGTGCTAGTGAACGGACAGGGCTAGAGACCCAGTACTTC. Amino acid sequence: CSASERTGLETQYF.

V and J are TRBV4-3 and TRBJ2-3; the match to TRBD1 covers 7 bases. The CDR3 totals 14 residues. The trim removed 0 bases at V and 6 bases at J, leaving 3 bases unmatched. The germline V gene encodes CDR1 LGHNA and CDR2 YSLEER. CDR3 nucleotide sequence: TGCGCCAGCAGCCAAGAAGGCAGGGGGGATACGCAGTATTTT. As protein: CASSQEGRGDTQYF.

The chain recombines TRBV15 with TRBJ2-6; TRBD1 might be the D (5 bases). The V gene lost 5 bases and the J gene lost 0 bases, with 17 bases spanning the gap. CDR3 length: 18 amino acids. The V gene's germline CDR1 is LNHNV and CDR2 YYDKDF (reference sequence). The CDR3 DNA follows: TGTGCCACCAGCCCACAGGCTTCGCCGCCCTCTGGGGCCAACGTCCTGACTTTC. Amino acid sequence: CATSPQASPPSGANVLTF. Full variable domain (rest looked up from reference TRBV15 and TRBJ2-6): DAMVIQNPRYQVTQFGKPVTLSCSQTLNHNVMYWYQQKSSQAPKLLFHYYDKDFNNEADTPDNFQSRRPNTSFCFLDIRSPGLGDTAMYLCATSPQASPPSGANVLTFGAGSRLTVL.

The chain recombines TRBV5-8 with TRBJ1-1; TRBD1 matches 7 bases. The CDR3 contains 13 residues. Losses at the gene ends were 0 bases for V and 7 bases for J; bases not matched to a gene: 3. Germline V gives CDR1 SGHTS, CDR2 YDEGEE. CDR3 protein: CASSLGAGGEAFF. As DNA, the CDR3 is TGTGCCAGCAGCTTGGGGGCAGGGGGTGAAGCTTTCTTT.

J is TRBJ2-7 and V is TRBV27; perhaps TRBD2 as D (6 bases). Trimming removed 6 bases from V and 7 bases from J, with 19 bases in between. Germline values: CDR1 MNHEY, CDR2 SMNVEV (reference sequence). This CDR3 comprises 14 residues. This CDR3 reads CASRLRLPGEEQYF. As DNA, the CDR3 is TGTGCCAGCAGGCTTCGTCTGCCGGGGGAGGAGCAGTACTTC.

V is TRBV6-6 and J is TRBJ1-2; possible D gene TRBD1, 5 bases. The CDR3 has 15 residues. The germline gives CDR1 MNHNY, CDR2 SVGAGI (reference sequence). V lost 4 bases, J lost 4 bases, and 16 bases lay in between. The DNA of the CDR3 is TGTGCCAGCAGTTTACCTCCAGGGCAGCCCTATGGCTACACCTTC. Encoded protein: CASSLPPGQPYGYTF.

This chain links TRBV6-6 with TRBJ2-3; 7 bases are a match to TRBD1. Looked up from germline, CDR1 is MNHNY and CDR2 is SVGAGI (reference sequence). With 5 bases clipped from V and 3 bases from J, the junction kept 8 bases outside the gene matches. CDR3 size: 15 residues. As DNA, the CDR3 is TGTGCCAGCAGTATTACAGGGGCTGGGACAGATACGCAGTATTTT. As protein: CASSITGAGTDTQYF.

V and J are TRBV7-9 and TRBJ2-7; possibly TRBD1 for D (6 bases). V was cut by 0 bases and J by 5 bases, with 8 bases left in between. Germline values: CDR1 SEHNR, CDR2 FQNEAQ (reference sequence). CDR3 size: 13 residues. The CDR3 nucleotides read TGTGCCAGCAGCTTAGCGTGGGACAACGAGCAGTACTTC. This encodes CASSLAWDNEQYF.

V usage is TRBV7-8 and J usage is TRBJ1-3; D is unclear. The CDR3 is 16 residues long. CDR1 is SGHVS, CDR2 FQNEAQ, per germline. Trimming removed 4 bases at V and 0 bases at J, with 13 bases between. DNA of the CDR3: TGTGCCAGCAGCTCCCCGATTACATCCTCTGGAAACACCATATATTTT. Translating it yields CASSSPITSSGNTIYF.

Only a few counts were recorded for this clone. The chain recombines TRBV7-9 with TRBJ2-5; D is possibly TRBD1 (5 bases). The CDR3 contains 15 residues. CDR1 and CDR2 from the germline V gene are SEHNR and FQNEAQ (reference sequence). Trimming removed 0 bases from V and 3 bases from J, with 11 bases in between. CDR3 sequence: CASSLALGQEETQYF. CDR3 in DNA: TGTGCCAGCAGCTTAGCGTTGGGGCAGGAAGAGACCCAGTACTTC. The full variable domain, in which reference TRBV7-9 and TRBJ2-5 provide the parts outside the CDR3, is DTGVSQNPRHKITKRGQNVTFRCDPISEHNRLYWYRQTLGQGPEFLTYFQNEAQLEKSRLLSDRFSAERPKGSFSTLEIQRTEQGDSAMYLCASSLALGQEETQYFGPGTRLLVL.

Relative to its sample, this clone is large. The chain combines TRBV7-2 with TRBJ2-2; 8 nucleotides match TRBD1. Germline CDR1 is SGHTA and CDR2 is FQGNSA. There are 15 residues in the CDR3. V gave up 5 bases and J gave up 3 bases; unmatched junction bases: 5. The CDR3 nucleotides are TGTGCCAGCAGCCTCCGGACAGGGTACACCGGGGAGCTGTTTTTT. It encodes CASSLRTGYTGELFF.

The rearrangement joins TRBV19 to TRBJ1-2; 9 nucleotides agree with TRBD1. The CDR3 sequence is 14 residues long. With V trimmed by 5 bases and J by 5 bases, 6 bases remained unmatched. The germline V gene has CDR1 LNHDA and CDR2 SQIVND (reference sequence). The CDR3: CASSLDRGGYGYTF. In DNA, the CDR3 is TGTGCCAGTAGTCTGGACAGGGGTGGATATGGCTACACCTTC.

V usage is TRBV7-2 and J usage is TRBJ2-3; the match to TRBD2 covers 7 bases. CDR3 size: 19 residues. Germline values: CDR1 SGHTA, CDR2 FQGNSA. Trimming cost V 3 bases and J 4 bases; bases outside gene matches: 19. The CDR3 DNA reads TGTGCCAGCAGCTTCCCCGAGCACTGGGCGGGGGATTGGGCAGATACGCAGTATTTT. As protein: CASSFPEHWAGDWADTQYF. Supplemented by reference TRBV7-2 and TRBJ2-3, the full variable domain reads GAGVSQSPSNKVTEKGKDVELRCDPISGHTALYWYRQSLGQGLEFLIYFQGNSAPDKSGLPSDRFSAERTGGSVSTLTIQRTQQEDSAVYLCASSFPEHWAGDWADTQYFGPGTRLTVL.

The chain is built from TRBV5-8 and TRBJ1-2, with 7 bases that match TRBD1. Germline lookup yields CDR1 SGHTS and CDR2 YDEGEE. Trimming removed 1 base from V and 0 bases from J; junction bases left unmatched: 6. The CDR3 length is 16 residues. The chain's CDR3 is CASSLRTGFPNYGYTF. CDR3 nucleotide sequence: TGTGCCAGCAGCTTGCGGACAGGCTTCCCTAACTATGGCTACACCTTC.